This T cell receptor (beta chain) was sequenced during a study of T cell clonality in common variable immunodeficiency. Points from the study as a whole: Compared with healthy controls, CVID subjects showed increased TCRbeta clonality, mostly in about a third. Authors noted CVID clonality's cause needs subpopulation repertoire sequencing.

Germline V gene sequence: CDR1 SGHRS, CDR2 YFSETQ. The CDR3 spans 15 residues. This clone came up many times. The antigen is undetermined. From the germline J gene comes the end of the CDR3, since the read stops 3 residues before it. Patients and controls were mostly of Caucasian heritage. Clones were read by immunoSEQ multiplex PCR, and TCRdb kept only the in-frame ones, dropping some. In total the sample includes about 52,000 clones, none of them seen once. The receptor was isolated from a person aged 18 to 70 in good health. The genes are TRBV5-1 and TRBJ2-4, with TRBD1 identical over 7 bases. Material for sequencing was peripheral blood mononuclear cells. CDR3 in amino acids: CASSLQTGQQETQYF. The CDR3 DNA, read in part, is TGCGCCAGCAGCTTGCAGACAGGGCAACAAGAGACT.